The rows below give T cell receptor beta chains drawn from one sample of a study of post-analysis software for immune sequencing data. TCRdb ran MiXCR on the PCR reads and lists one entry per CDR3 protein. The table has roughly 540,000 distinct CDR3 sequences, around a third seen once. The sequenced material came from blood. Receptor source: a girl aged 2-17 years with multiple sclerosis. Each CDR3 is given with its conserved first and last residue. Fields, in order: J gene, V gene, clone size, D gene, CDR3 DNA, CDR3 protein. The D gene is left open where the match is weak. Size tells how often a clone was seen (once, few, many) or the class of an expanded clone, and some rows leave it out.

TRBJ2-3 TRBV20-1 few TRBD2 TGCAGTGCTAGATTCTTTAGCGGGGGAAACAGAGATACGCAGTATTTT CSARFFSGGNRDTQYF
TRBJ2-5 TRBV6-6 many - TGCGCCAGCAGCCAAGGTCAGGGTGGCCAAGAGACCCAGTACTTC CASSQGQGGQETQYF
TRBJ2-7 TRBV27 - - TGTGCCAGCAGCCCGGTCGCAGAACGCCTCTCCTACGAGCAGTACTTC CASSPVAERLSYEQYF
TRBJ2-4 TRBV12-3/TRBV12-4 - - TGTGCCAGCAGTCCAGGACAGCGTTCTGCCAAAAACATTCAGTACTTC CASSPGQRSAKNIQYF
TRBJ2-7 TRBV20-1 few - TGCGGTGCTGAGGGGTTAGGGGGGCCCGTATCCTACGAGCAGTACTTC CGAEGLGGPVSYEQYF
TRBJ2-1 TRBV18 - - TGTGCCTGCTCACCGGGCCAGACCAACAATGAGCAGTTCTTC CACSPGQTNNEQFF
TRBJ1-2 TRBV10-3 - - TGTGCCATCAGTGAGACAGGCGACTATGGCTACACCTTC CAISETGDYGYTF
TRBJ1-2 TRBV6-5 - - TGTGCCAGCAGTTACGGGGATGGCTACACCTTC CASSYGDGYTF
TRBJ1-6 TRBV10-3 - - TGTGCCATCAGTGAGAATCCTAGGGGAAATTCACCCCTCCACTTT CAISENPRGNSPLHF
TRBJ2-7 TRBV2 - - TGTGCCAGCAGTGACCCCCAGCCATACGAGCAGTACTTC CASSDPQPYEQYF
TRBJ2-3 TRBV20-1 - - TGCAGTAAGGGACTTCTCCTCACAGATACGCAGTATTTT CSKGLLLTDTQYF
TRBJ2-1 TRBV10-1 many - TGCGCCAGCAGTGGGAGCCCCATGGATGAGCAGTTCTTC CASSGSPMDEQFF
TRBJ1-2 TRBV5-1 - TRBD1 TGCGCCAGCAGCTCCCGGGACAGGGGCCGTAGGAACTATGGCTACACCTTC CASSSRDRGRRNYGYTF
TRBJ2-7 TRBV20-1 few TRBD1 TGCAGTGCCGACAGGGCGGACTACGAGCAGTACTTC CSADRADYEQYF
TRBJ1-1 TRBV29-1 - - TGCAGCGCGGCGGGCCACATGAACACTGAAGCTTTCTTT CSAAGHMNTEAFF
TRBJ2-1 TRBV12-3/TRBV12-4 - TRBD2 TGTGCCTGCAGTTTAGGGTTACCGGTAGCGGGGGGTCTCTACAATGAGCAGTTCTTC CACSLGLPVAGGLYNEQFF
TRBJ2-5 TRBV10-3 many TRBD2 TGTGCCATCAGTGATTCGGCGGGGGGGCGAGAGACCCAGTACTTC CAISDSAGGRETQYF